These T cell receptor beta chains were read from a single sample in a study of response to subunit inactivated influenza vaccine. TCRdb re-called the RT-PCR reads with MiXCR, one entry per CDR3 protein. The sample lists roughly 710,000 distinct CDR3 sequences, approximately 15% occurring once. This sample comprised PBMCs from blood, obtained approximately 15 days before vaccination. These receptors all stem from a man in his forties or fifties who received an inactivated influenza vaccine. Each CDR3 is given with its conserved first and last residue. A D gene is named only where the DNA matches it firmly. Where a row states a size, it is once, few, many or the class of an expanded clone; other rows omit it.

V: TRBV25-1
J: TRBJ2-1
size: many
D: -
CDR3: CASSEYSPGPIYNEQFF
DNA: TGTGCCAGCAGTGAATATTCGCCGGGGCCAATCTACAATGAGCAGTTCTTC

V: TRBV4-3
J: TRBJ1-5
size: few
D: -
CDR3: CASSPGTKGQPQHF
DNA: TGCGCCAGCAGCCCGGGGACCAAGGGACAGCCCCAGCATTTT

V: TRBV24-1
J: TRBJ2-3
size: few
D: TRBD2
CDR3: CATRENRLADTDTQYF
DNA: TGTGCCACCAGGGAAAACCGACTAGCGGACACAGATACGCAGTATTTT

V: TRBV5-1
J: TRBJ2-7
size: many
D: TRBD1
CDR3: CASSLAPSGTGVYEQYF
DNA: TGCGCCAGCAGCTTGGCCCCCTCCGGGACAGGGGTCTACGAGCAGTACTTC

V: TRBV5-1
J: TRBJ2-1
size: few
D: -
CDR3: CASSLDTYGEQFF
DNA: TGCGCCAGCAGCTTGGACACCTACGGTGAGCAGTTCTTC

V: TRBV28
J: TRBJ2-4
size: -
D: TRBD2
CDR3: CASSPSLGLAGVAKNIQYF
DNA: TGTGCCAGCAGTCCATCACTCGGACTAGCGGGGGTAGCCAAAAACATTCAGTACTTC

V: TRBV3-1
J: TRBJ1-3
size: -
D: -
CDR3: CASSQMGGNTIYF
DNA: TGTGCCAGCAGCCAAATGGGGGGAAACACCATATATTTT

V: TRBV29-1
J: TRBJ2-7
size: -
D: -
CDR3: CSVETGNAYEQYF
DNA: TGCAGCGTGGAGACAGGAAACGCCTACGAGCAGTACTTC

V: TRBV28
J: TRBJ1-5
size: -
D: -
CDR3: CASSLITLARGYSNQPQHF
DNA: TGTGCCAGCAGTTTGATTACCCTCGCGCGGGGATATAGCAATCAGCCCCAGCATTTT

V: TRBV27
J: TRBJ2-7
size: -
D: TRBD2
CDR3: CASRGTSGEAYEQYF
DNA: TGTGCCAGCAGGGGGACTAGCGGAGAGGCTTACGAGCAGTACTTC

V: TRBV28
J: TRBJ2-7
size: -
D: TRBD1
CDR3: CASSDATGLDEQYF
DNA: TGTGCCAGCAGTGATGCGACAGGGTTGGATGAGCAGTACTTC

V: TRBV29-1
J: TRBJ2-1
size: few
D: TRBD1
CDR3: CSVGGGRDRDDNEQFF
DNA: TGCAGCGTTGGGGGTGGACGGGACAGGGACGACAATGAGCAGTTCTTC

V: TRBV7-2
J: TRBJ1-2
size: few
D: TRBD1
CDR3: CASSARQGERGGYTF
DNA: TGTGCCAGCAGCGCGCGACAGGGTGAACGAGGAGGCTACACCTTC

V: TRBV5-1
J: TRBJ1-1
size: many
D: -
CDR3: CASSSAANTEAFF
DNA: TGCGCCAGCAGCTCGGCCGCCAACACTGAAGCTTTCTTT

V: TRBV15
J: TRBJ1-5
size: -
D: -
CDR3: CATSSMRQSGSNQPQHF
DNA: TGTGCCACCAGCAGTATGAGACAGTCAGGTAGCAATCAGCCCCAGCATTTT

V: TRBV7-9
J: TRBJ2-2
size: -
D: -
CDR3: CASSFTGTTLSSGELFF
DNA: TGTGCCAGCAGCTTCACGGGGACCACCTTATCCTCCGGGGAGCTGTTTTTT

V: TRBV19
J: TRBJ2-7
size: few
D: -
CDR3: CASSIRGRLDEQYF
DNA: TGTGCCAGTAGTATAAGGGGACGCCTCGACGAGCAGTACTTC

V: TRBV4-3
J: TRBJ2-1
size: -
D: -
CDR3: CASSQVVWGGLDQQFF
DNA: TGCGCCAGCAGCCAGGTCGTTTGGGGGGGCTTGGATCAGCAGTTCTTC

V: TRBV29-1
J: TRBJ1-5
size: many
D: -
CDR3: CSVGGVGRDQPQHF
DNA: TGCAGCGTCGGAGGGGTGGGCAGGGATCAGCCCCAGCATTTT

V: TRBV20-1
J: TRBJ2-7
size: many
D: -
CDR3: CSARGQGGYEQYF
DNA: TGCAGTGCTAGAGGTCAGGGGGGCTACGAGCAGTACTTC

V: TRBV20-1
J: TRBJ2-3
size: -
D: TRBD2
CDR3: CSARRIGTSGRASPDTQYF
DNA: TGCAGTGCTAGACGCATCGGGACTAGCGGGAGGGCCTCCCCAGATACGCAGTATTTT

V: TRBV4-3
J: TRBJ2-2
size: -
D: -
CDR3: CASSQASGATGELFF
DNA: TGCGCCAGCAGCCAAGCCTCGGGGGCCACCGGGGAGCTGTTTTTT

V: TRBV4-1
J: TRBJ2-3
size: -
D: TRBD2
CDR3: CASSDGLAGGTDTQYF
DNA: TGCGCCAGCAGCGACGGACTAGCGGGGGGCACAGATACGCAGTATTTT

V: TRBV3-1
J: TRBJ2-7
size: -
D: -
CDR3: CASSQVRISSYEQYF
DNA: TGTGCCAGCAGCCAAGTCAGGATCAGCTCCTACGAGCAGTACTTC

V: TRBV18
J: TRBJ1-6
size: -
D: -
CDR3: CASSPSPGGTESPLHF
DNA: TGTGCCAGCTCACCGTCCCCGGGGGGGACGGAATCACCCCTCCACTTT

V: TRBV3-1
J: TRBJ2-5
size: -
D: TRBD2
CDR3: CAGSQVAGGETQYF
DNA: TGTGCCGGCAGCCAAGTGGCGGGAGGGGAGACCCAGTACTTC

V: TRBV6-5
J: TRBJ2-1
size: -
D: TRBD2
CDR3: CASSYSERERYNEQFF
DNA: TGTGCCAGCAGTTACTCGGAGCGGGAACGCTACAATGAGCAGTTCTTC

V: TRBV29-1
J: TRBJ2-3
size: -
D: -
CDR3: CSGAGLSTDTQYF
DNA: TGCAGCGGAGCGGGCTTGAGCACAGATACGCAGTATTTT

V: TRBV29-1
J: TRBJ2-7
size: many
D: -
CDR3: CSVGESYEQYF
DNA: TGCAGTGTCGGGGAATCCTACGAGCAGTACTTC

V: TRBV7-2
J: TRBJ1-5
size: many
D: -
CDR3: CASSLDGGGNQPQHF
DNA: TGTGCCAGCAGCTTAGATGGGGGGGGCAATCAGCCCCAGCATTTT

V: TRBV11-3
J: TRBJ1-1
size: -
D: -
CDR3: CASSLGSGKAFF
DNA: TGTGCCAGCAGCTTGGGGTCAGGGAAAGCTTTCTTT

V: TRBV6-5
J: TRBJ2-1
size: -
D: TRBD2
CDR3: CASSYPLVSGRAGEQFF
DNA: TGTGCCAGCAGTTACCCATTGGTTAGCGGGAGGGCTGGGGAGCAGTTCTTC

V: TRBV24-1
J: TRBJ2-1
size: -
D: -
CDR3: CATSEPRSPPYNEQFF
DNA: TGTGCCACCAGTGAGCCGAGGAGTCCTCCTTACAATGAGCAGTTCTTC

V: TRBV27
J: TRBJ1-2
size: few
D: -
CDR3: CASSLKETANYGYTF
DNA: TGTGCCAGCAGTTTAAAGGAGACAGCAAACTATGGCTACACCTTC

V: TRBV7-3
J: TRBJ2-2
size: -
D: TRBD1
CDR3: CASSQQGSTGELFF
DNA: TGTGCCAGCAGCCAACAGGGGAGTACCGGGGAGCTGTTTTTT

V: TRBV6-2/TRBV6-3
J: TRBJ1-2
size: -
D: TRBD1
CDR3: CASSYSAPRGQAIKANYGYTF
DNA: TGTGCCAGCAGTTACTCGGCGCCGCGGGGACAGGCGATAAAAGCTAACTATGGCTACACCTTC

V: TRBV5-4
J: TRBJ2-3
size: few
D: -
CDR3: CASSSTGGTQYF
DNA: TGTGCCAGCAGCTCCACTGGCGGTACGCAGTATTTT

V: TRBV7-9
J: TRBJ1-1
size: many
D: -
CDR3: CASRPRGGNTEAFF
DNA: TGTGCCAGCAGACCCAGGGGAGGTAACACTGAAGCTTTCTTT

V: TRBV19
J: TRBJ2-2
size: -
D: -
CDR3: CASTPGQGRWTGELFF
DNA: TGTGCCAGTACCCCCGGGCAGGGTCGGTGGACCGGGGAGCTGTTTTTT

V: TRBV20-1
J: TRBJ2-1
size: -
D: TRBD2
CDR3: CSASGRAGNEQFF
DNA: TGCAGTGCTAGCGGGAGGGCCGGCAATGAGCAGTTCTTC

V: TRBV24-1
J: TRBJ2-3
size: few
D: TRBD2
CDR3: CATSDFRGRSGADTQYF
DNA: TGTGCCACCAGTGATTTCCGCGGGAGATCTGGCGCAGATACGCAGTATTTT

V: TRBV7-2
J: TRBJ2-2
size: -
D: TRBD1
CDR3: CASSRQGAYTGELFF
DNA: TGTGCCAGCAGCCGACAGGGGGCGTACACCGGGGAGCTGTTTTTT

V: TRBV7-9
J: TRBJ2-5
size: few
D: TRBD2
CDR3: CASSSSGGLGETQYF
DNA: TGTGCCAGCAGCTCTAGCGGGGGCCTGGGAGAGACCCAGTACTTC

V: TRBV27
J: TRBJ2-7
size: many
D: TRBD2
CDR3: CASSFLLAGVGEQYF
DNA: TGTGCCAGCAGTTTCCTACTAGCGGGGGTTGGGGAGCAGTACTTC

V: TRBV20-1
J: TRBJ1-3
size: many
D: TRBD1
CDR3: CSAETGAGNTIYF
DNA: TGCAGTGCGGAGACAGGGGCAGGAAACACCATATATTTT

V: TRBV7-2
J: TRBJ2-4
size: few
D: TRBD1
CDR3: CASSKTGGSAKNIQYF
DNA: TGTGCCAGCAGTAAAACAGGGGGCTCTGCCAAAAACATTCAGTACTTC

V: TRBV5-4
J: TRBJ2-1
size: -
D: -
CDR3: CASSTEDGYNEQFF
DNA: TGTGCCAGCAGCACCGAGGACGGATACAATGAGCAGTTCTTC

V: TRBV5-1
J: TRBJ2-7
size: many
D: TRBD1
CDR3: CASSLSRGPYEQYF
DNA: TGCGCCAGCAGCTTGTCTAGGGGGCCTTACGAGCAGTACTTC

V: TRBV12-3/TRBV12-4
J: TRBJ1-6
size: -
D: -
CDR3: CASSPDRKNSPLHF
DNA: TGTGCCAGCAGTCCAGACAGAAAGAATTCACCCCTCCACTTT

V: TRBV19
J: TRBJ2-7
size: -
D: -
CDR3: CASSIVGIGEQYF
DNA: TGTGCCAGTAGTATAGTTGGGATTGGCGAGCAGTACTTC

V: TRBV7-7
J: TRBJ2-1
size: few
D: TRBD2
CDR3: CASSPRLAGDNEQFF
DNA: TGTGCCAGCAGTCCACGACTAGCGGGGGACAATGAGCAGTTCTTC

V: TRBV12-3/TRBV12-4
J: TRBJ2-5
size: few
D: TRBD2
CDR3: CASNPGTSGGLRETQYF
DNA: TGTGCCAGCAACCCCGGGACTAGCGGGGGCCTCCGCGAGACCCAGTACTTC

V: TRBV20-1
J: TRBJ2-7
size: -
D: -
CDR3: CSDLKLDTGSSYEQYF
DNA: TGCAGTGACCTGAAACTAGATACGGGGAGCTCCTACGAGCAGTACTTC

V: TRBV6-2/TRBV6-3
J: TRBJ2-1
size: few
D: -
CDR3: CASSPRRDDEQFF
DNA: TGTGCCAGCAGCCCAAGGAGAGACGATGAGCAGTTCTTC

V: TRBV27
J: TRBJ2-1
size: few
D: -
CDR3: CASSTSDPRGEQFF
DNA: TGTGCCAGCAGTACCTCGGACCCCCGGGGTGAGCAGTTCTTC

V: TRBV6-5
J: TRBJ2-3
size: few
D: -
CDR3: CASSSSRRADTQYF
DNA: TGTGCCAGCAGTTCGTCTAGGAGGGCAGATACGCAGTATTTT

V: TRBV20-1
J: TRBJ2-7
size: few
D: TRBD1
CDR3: CSARGGQGVGEQYF
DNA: TGCAGTGCTAGGGGGGGACAGGGGGTGGGTGAGCAGTACTTC